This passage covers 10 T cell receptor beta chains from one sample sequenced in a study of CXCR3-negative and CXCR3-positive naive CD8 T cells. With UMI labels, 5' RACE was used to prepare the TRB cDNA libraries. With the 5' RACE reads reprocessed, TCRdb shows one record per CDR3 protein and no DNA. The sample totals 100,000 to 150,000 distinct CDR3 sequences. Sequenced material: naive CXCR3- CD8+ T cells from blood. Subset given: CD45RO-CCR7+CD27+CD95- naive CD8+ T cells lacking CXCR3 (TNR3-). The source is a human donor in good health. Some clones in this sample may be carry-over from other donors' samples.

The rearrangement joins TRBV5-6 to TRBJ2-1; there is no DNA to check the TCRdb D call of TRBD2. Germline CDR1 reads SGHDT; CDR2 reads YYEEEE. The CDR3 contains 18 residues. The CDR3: CASSFRASGSSAYNEQFF. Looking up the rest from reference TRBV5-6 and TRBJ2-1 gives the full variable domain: DAGVTQSPTHLIKTRGQQVTLRCSPKSGHDTVSWYQQALGQGPQFIFQYYEEEERQRGNFPDRFSGHQFPNYSSELNVNALLLGDSALYLCASSFRASGSSAYNEQFFGPGTRLTVL.

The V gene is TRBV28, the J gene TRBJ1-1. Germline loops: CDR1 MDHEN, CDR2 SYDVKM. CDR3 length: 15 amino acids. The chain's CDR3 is CASSLPPGGDTEAFF.

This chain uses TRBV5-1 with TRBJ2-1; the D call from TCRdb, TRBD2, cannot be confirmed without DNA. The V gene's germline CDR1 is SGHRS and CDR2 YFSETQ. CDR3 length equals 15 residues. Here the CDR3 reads CASIEKAGGPGEQFF.

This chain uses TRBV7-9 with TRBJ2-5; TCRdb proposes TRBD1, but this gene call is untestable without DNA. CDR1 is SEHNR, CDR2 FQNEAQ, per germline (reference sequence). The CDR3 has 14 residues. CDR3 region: CASSLSGAEETQYF.

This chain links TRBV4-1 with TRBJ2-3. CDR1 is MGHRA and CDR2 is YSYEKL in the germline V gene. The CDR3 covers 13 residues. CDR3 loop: CASSQESTDTQYF.

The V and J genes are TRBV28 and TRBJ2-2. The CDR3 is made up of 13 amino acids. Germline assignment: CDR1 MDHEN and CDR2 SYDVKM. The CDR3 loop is CASSLLDGGELFF.

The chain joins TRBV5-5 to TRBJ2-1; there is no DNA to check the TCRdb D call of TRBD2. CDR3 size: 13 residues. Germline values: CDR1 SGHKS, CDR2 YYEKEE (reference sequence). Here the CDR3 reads CASSEGTSDEQFF. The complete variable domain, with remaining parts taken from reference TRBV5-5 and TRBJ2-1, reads DAGVTQSPTHLIKTRGQQVTLRCSPISGHKSVSWYQQVLGQGPQFIFQYYEKEERGRGNFPDRFSARQFPNYSSELNVNALLLGDSALYLCASSEGTSDEQFFGPGTRLTVL.

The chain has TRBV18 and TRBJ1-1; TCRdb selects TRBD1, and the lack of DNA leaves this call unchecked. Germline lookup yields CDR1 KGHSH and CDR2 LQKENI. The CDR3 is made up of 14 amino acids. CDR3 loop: CASSPADSPTEAFF.

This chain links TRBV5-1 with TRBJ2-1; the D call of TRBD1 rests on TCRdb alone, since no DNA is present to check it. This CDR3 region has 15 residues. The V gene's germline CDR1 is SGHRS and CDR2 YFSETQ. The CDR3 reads CASSLSDRGGHEQFF. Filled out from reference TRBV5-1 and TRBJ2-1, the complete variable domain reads KAGVTQTPRYLIKTRGQQVTLSCSPISGHRSVSWYQQTPGQGLQFLFEYFSETQRNKGNFPGRFSGRQFSNSRSEMNVSTLELGDSALYLCASSLSDRGGHEQFFGPGTRLTVL.

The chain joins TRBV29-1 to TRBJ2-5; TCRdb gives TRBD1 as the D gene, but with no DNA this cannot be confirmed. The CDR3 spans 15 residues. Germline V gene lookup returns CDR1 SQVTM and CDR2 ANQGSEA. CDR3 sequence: CSASGTASSGETQYF.